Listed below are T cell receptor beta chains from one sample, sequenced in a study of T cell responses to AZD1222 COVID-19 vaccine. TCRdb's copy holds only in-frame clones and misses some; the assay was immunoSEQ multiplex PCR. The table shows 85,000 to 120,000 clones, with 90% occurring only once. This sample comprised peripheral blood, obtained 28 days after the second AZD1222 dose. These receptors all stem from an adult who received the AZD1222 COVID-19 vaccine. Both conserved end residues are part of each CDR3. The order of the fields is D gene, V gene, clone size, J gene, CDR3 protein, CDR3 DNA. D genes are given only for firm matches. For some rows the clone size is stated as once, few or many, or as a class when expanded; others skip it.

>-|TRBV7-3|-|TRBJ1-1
CATRGEEAFF
TGTGCTACTCGGGGGGAAGAAGCTTTCTTT
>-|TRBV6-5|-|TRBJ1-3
CASRLGAALYGTIYF
TGTGCCAGCAGACTGGGGGCCGCGCTTTACGGAACCATATATTTT
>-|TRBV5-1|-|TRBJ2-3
CASSLVSGLGTDTQYF
TGCGCCAGCAGCTTGGTGTCAGGGCTGGGGACAGATACGCAGTATTTT
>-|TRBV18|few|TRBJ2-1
CASSLGGAGGFNEQFF
TGTGCCAGCTCACTTGGAGGGGCAGGGGGTTTCAATGAGCAGTTCTTC
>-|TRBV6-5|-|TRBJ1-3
CASGSLFSDTIYF
TGTGCCAGCGGGTCCCTTTTTAGTGACACCATATATTTT
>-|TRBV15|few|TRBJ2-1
CATSRPNSRGNLYNEQFF
TGTGCCACCAGCAGACCCAACTCTAGGGGGAACCTTTACAATGAGCAGTTCTTC
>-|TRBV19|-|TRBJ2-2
CASSINRENTGELFF
TGTGCCAGTAGTATTAACAGGGAGAACACCGGGGAGCTGTTTTTT
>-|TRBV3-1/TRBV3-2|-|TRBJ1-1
CASSQDQNRGVVAFF
TGTGCCAGCAGCCAAGATCAGAACAGAGGTGTTGTAGCTTTCTTT
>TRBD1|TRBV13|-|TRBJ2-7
CASSSYLLTGSYEQYF
TGTGCCAGCAGCTCCTACCTCCTGACAGGGTCCTACGAGCAGTACTTC
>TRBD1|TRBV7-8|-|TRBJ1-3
CASSIRGAGNTIYF
TGTGCCAGCAGCATCAGGGGGGCTGGAAACACCATATATTTT
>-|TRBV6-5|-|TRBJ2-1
CASVDTQFGQFF
TGTGCCAGCGTGGACACGCAATTCGGGCAGTTCTTC
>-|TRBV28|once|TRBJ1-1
CAISWSTEAFF
TGTGCCATCAGCTGGAGCACTGAAGCTTTCTTT
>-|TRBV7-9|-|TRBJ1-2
CASSFEGQYGYTF
TGTGCCAGCAGCTTCGAGGGGCAATATGGCTACACCTTC
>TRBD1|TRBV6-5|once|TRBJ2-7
CASSLGGGTYEQYF
TGTGCCAGCAGCCTAGGGGGCGGCACCTACGAGCAGTACTTC
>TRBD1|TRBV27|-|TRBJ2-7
CASSSTGVRGQYF
TGTGCCAGCAGCTCTACAGGGGTTCGGGGGCAGTACTTC
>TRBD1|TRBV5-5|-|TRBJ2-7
CASSWTGDSYEQYF
TGTGCCAGCAGCTGGACAGGGGACTCCTACGAGCAGTACTTC
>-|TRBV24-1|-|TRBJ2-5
CATSDFLAGETQYF
TGTGCCACCAGTGATTTCCTCGCCGGGGAGACCCAGTACTTC
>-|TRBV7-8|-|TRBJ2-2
CASSPPTGELFF
TGTGCCAGCAGCCCCCCCACCGGGGAGCTGTTTTTT
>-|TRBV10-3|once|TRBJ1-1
CAIRQMNTEAFF
TGTGCCATCCGACAGATGAACACTGAAGCTTTCTTT
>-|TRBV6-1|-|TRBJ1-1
CASSDRRQLVTEAFF
TGTGCCAGCAGTGATCGAAGACAATTAGTCACTGAAGCTTTCTTT
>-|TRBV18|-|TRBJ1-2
CASSLGAPNYGYTF
TGTGCCAGCTCACTAGGGGCTCCGAACTATGGCTACACCTTC
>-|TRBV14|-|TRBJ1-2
CASSQGGYGYTF
TGTGCCAGCAGCCAAGGGGGCTATGGCTACACCTTC
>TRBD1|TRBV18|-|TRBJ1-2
CASSPSQGATLNGYTF
TGTGCCAGCTCACCGTCACAGGGGGCCACCCTTAATGGCTACACCTTC
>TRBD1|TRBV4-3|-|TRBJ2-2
CASSPSRDRFGELFF
TGCGCCAGCAGCCCGTCCCGGGACAGGTTCGGGGAGCTGTTTTTT
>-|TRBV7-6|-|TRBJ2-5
CASSLAVQETQYF
TGTGCCAGCAGCTTAGCGGTTCAAGAGACCCAGTACTTC
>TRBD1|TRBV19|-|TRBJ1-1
CASSPTGQGVVNTEAFF
TGTGCCAGTAGTCCGACGGGACAGGGAGTTGTAAACACTGAAGCTTTCTTT
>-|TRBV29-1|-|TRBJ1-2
CSVGASYGYTF
TGCAGCGTCGGGGCGTCCTATGGCTACACCTTC
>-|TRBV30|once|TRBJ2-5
CAWKGQGAETQYF
TGTGCCTGGAAGGGGCAGGGAGCAGAGACCCAGTACTTC
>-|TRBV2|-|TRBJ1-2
CASRTTGYSGYTF
TGTGCCAGCAGGACGACAGGCTATTCCGGCTACACCTTC
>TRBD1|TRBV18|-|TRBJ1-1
CASSGTATAEAFF
TGTGCCAGCTCAGGGACAGCCACAGCCGAAGCTTTCTTT
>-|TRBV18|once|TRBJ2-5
CASSPGLRETQYF
TGTGCCAGCTCACCAGGACTCCGGGAGACCCAGTACTTC
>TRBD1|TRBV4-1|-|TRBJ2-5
CASRMTGEETQYF
TGCGCCAGCCGGATGACAGGGGAAGAGACCCAGTACTTC
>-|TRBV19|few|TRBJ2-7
CASSTKYEQYF
TGTGCCAGTAGTACGAAATACGAGCAGTACTTC
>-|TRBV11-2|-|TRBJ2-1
CASTTTNEQFF
TGTGCCAGCACCACCACAAATGAGCAGTTCTTC
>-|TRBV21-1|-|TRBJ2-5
CARPRPGQRGQETQYF
TGTGCCAGGCCGCGACCGGGACAGAGGGGGCAAGAGACCCAGTACTTC
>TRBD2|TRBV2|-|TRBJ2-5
CASRKGTSGTRQETQYF
TGTGCCAGCAGGAAGGGGACTAGCGGGACACGACAAGAGACCCAGTACTTC
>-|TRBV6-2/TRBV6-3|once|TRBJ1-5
CASSYPPDAPRSRPQHF
TGTGCCAGCAGTTACCCCCCCGACGCCCCCAGAAGCAGGCCCCAGCATTTT
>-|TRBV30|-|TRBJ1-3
CAWTPGNTIYF
TGTGCCTGGACGCCTGGAAACACCATATATTTT
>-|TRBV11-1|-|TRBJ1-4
CASSLNGGDEKLFF
TGTGCCAGCAGCTTGAACGGCGGCGATGAAAAACTGTTTTTT
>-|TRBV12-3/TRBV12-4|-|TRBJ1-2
CASTRGYGYTF
TGTGCCAGCACTAGGGGCTATGGCTACACCTTC
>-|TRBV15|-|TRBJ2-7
CATSVGREAYEQYF
TGTGCCACCAGCGTGGGTAGGGAAGCCTACGAGCAGTACTTC